This entry concerns a single T cell receptor (beta chain). Everyone who took part was roughly 18 to 95 years old, and they came from about two dozen US areas. Sequenced by immunoSEQ multiplex PCR; TCRdb stores in-frame clones only, minus some. Counted here are over 200,000 clones, 85% to 90% occurring once; the ten biggest clones make up less than 20%. Deletions cut 3 bases from V and 7 bases from J, with 19 bases between. Germline V gene data show CDR1 as MNHNS and CDR2 as SASEGT. There are 16 residues in the CDR3. The data derive from a study of blood T cell repertoires in COVID-19. The sample was PBMCs or T cells enriched from blood (not recorded which). The J gene is TRBJ2-1, the V gene TRBV6-1; D possibly corresponds to TRBD2 (7 bases). This receptor was identified in a man younger than 30 who had recovered from COVID-19. The CDR3, as DNA: TGTGCCAGCAGTGATTTCTCGCGGGGGCTGACAAATGAGCAGTTCTTC. The encoded protein is CASSDFSRGLTNEQFF.